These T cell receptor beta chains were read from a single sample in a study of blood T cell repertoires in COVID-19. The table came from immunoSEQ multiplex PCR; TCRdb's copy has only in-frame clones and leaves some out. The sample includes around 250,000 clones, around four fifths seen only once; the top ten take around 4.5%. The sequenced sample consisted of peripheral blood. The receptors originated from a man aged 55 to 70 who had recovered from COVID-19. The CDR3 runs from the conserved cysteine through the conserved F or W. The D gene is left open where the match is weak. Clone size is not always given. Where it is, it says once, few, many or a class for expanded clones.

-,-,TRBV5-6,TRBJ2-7,TGTGCCAGCACTGGTTCGGGACAAAGCTCCTACGAGCAGTACTTC,CASTGSGQSSYEQYF
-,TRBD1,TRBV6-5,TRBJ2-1,TGTGCCAGCAGTATTCGACAGGGCAATGAGCAGTTCTTC,CASSIRQGNEQFF
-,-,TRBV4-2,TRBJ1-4,TGTGCCAGCAGCCAAGATTTTTCGACAGTGGGCCAAAAACTGTTTTTT,CASSQDFSTVGQKLFF
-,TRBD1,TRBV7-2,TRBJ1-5,TGTGCCAGCAGCTTAGGCGGGACAGGTAATCAGCCCCAGCATTTT,CASSLGGTGNQPQHF
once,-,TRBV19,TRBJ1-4,TGTGCCAGTAGTATGAGTACCGGACAGCGGAATGAAAAACTGTTTTTT,CASSMSTGQRNEKLFF
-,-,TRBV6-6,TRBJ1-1,TGTGCCAGCAGTCCCATGGCAGGAATTGGGCCGAACACTGAAGCTTTCTTT,CASSPMAGIGPNTEAFF
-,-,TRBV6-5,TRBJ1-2,TGTGCCAGCAGATTAGGACAGCACTATGGCTACACCTTC,CASRLGQHYGYTF
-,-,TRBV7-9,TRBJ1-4,TGTGCCAGCAGCTTACAGGGAGGAGGTTGGGAAAAACTGTTTTTT,CASSLQGGGWEKLFF
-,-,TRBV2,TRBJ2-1,TGTGCCAGCAGTGAGCAGCGGTACAATGAGCAGTTCTTC,CASSEQRYNEQFF
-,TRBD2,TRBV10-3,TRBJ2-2,TGTGCCATCAGGGGACTAGATGTCGGGGAGCTGTTTTTT,CAIRGLDVGELFF
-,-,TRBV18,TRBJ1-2,TGTGCCAGCTCCCCTAATGAGAACTATGGCTACACCTTC,CASSPNENYGYTF
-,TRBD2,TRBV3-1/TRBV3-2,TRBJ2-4,TGTGCCAGCAGCTCGTGGCCGGGAGGGGCCAACATTCAGTACTTC,CASSSWPGGANIQYF
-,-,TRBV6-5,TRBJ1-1,TGTGCCAGCGGCATCAGGGCGCTGAACACTGAAGCTTTCTTT,CASGIRALNTEAFF
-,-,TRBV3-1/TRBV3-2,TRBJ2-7,TGTGCCAGCAGCCGGGGGGTCGAGCAGTACTTC,CASSRGVEQYF
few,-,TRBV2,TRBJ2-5,TGTGCCAGCAGTGAAGCGCTCACAGGTCAACATTTCCAAGAGACCCAGTACTTC,CASSEALTGQHFQETQYF
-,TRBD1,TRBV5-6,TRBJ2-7,TGTGCCAGCAGCTTGTTGGGGACAGGGGCCTACGAGCAGTACTTC,CASSLLGTGAYEQYF
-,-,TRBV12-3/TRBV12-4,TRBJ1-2,TGTGCCAGCAGTTCGAACAGGGTGGACGGCTACACCTTC,CASSSNRVDGYTF
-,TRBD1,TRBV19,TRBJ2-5,TGTGCCAGTAGTTTCCAGGGGGCCCAGTACTTC,CASSFQGAQYF
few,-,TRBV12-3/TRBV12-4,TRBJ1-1,TGTGCCAGCAGTTTGGACGGGGGCACTGAAGCTTTCTTT,CASSLDGGTEAFF
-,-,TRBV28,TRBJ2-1,TGTGCCAGCAGTCGAGGCGGGGGACACGGGGAGAATGAGCAGTTCTTC,CASSRGGGHGENEQFF
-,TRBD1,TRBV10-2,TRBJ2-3,TGCGCCAGCAGGGACAGGGGGAAGGGCACAGATACGCAGTATTTT,CASRDRGKGTDTQYF
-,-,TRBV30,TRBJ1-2,TGTGCCCGGCAAGAGGCGGTAAACTATGGCTACACCTTC,CARQEAVNYGYTF